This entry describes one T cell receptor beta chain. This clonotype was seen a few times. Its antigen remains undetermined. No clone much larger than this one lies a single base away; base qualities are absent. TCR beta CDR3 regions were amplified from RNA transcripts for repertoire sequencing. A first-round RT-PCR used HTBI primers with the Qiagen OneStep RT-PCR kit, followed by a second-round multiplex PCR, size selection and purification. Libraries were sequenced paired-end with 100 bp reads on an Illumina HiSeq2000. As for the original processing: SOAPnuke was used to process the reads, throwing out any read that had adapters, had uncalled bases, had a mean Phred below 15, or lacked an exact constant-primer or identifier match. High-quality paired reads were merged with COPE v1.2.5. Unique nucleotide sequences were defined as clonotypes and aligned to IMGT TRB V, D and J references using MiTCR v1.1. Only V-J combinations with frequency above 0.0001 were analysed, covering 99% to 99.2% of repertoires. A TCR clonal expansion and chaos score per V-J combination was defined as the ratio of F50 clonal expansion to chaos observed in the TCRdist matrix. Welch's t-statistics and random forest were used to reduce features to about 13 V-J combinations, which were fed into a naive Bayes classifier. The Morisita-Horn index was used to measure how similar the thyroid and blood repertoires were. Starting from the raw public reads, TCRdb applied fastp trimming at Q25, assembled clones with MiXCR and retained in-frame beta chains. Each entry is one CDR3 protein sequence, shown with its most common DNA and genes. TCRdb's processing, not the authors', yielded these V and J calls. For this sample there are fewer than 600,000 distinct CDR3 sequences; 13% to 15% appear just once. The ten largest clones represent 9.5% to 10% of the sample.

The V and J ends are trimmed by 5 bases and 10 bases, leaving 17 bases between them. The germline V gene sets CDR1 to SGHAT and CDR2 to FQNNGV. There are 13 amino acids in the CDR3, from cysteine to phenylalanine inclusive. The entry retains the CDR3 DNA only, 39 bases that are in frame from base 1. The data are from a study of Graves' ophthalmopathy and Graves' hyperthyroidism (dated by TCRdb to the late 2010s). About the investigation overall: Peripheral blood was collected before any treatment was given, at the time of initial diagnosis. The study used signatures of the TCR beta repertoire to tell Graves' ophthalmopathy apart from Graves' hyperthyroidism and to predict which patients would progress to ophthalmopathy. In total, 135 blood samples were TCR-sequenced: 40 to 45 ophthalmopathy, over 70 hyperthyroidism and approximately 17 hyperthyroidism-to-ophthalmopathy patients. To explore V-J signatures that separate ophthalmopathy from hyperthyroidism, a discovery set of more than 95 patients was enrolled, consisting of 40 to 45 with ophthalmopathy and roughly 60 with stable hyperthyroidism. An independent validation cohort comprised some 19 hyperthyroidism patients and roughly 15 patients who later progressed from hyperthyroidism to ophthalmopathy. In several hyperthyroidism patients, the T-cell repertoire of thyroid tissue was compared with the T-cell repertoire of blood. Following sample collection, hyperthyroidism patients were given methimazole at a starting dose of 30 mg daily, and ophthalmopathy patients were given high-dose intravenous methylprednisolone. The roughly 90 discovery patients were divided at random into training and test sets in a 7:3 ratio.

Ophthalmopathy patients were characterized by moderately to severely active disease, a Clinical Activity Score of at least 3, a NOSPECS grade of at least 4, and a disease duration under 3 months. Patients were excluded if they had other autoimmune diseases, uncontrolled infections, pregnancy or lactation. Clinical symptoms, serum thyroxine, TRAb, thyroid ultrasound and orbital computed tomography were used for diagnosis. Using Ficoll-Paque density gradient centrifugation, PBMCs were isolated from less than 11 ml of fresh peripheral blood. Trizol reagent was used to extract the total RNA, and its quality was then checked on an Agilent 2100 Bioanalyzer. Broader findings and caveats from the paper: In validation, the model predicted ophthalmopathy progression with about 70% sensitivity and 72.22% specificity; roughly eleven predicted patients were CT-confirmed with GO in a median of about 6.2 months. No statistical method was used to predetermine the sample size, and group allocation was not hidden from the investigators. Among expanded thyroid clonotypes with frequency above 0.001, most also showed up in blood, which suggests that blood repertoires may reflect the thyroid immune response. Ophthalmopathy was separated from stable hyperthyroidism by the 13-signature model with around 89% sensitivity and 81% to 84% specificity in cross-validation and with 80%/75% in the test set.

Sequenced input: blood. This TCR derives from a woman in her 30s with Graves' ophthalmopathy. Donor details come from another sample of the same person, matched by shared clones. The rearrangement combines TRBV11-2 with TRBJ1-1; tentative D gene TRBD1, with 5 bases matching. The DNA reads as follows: TGTGCCAGCAGCCGCGGGGACGTTGGAGGAGCTTTCTTT. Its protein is CASSRGDVGGAFF.